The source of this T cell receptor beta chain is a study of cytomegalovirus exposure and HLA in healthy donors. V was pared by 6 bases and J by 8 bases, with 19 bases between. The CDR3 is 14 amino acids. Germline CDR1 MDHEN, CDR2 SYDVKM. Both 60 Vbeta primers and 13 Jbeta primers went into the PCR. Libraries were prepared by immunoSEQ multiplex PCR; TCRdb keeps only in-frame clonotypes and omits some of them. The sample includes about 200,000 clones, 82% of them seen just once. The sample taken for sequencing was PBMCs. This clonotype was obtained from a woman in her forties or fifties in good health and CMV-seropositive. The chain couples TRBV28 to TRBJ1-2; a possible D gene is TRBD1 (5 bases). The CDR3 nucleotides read TGTGCCAGCAGCTCCCTGGGCTCGGGGGAGGGCTACACCTTC. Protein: CASSSLGSGEGYTF.